Shown below are 10 T cell receptor beta chains from a single sample sequenced in a study of T cells in Graves' hyperthyroidism and ophthalmopathy. RNA transcripts yielded amplified TCR beta CDR3 regions. First-round RT-PCR targeting the TCR CDR3 was performed with the HTBI primer set. TCRdb re-analysed the multiplex PCR reads in MiXCR, keeping a single row per CDR3 protein. The sample gives around 520,000 distinct CDR3 sequences, 13% to 15% of which show up once; 15% to 20% is in the top ten. Input material: blood. These receptors all stem from a woman aged 18-30 years with Graves' hyperthyroidism.

This clonotype was picked up many times. The rearrangement links TRBV10-3 to TRBJ2-5, with TRBD2 matching over 7 bases. Germline lookup yields CDR1 ENHRY and CDR2 SYGVKD. The CDR3 covers 13 residues. Unmatched junction bases numbered 5, after V lost 3 bases and J lost 7 bases. This CDR3 reads CAISDGLGGTQYF. CDR3 nucleotides: TGTGCCATCAGTGATGGACTAGGTGGGACCCAGTACTTC.

The sample holds many counts of this clonotype. The chain recombines TRBV29-1 with TRBJ2-1; D may be TRBD2 (6 bases). V lost 3 bases and J lost 5, with 11 bases in between. The CDR3 has 13 residues. In germline, CDR1 is SQVTM, CDR2 ANQGSEA. CDR3 sequence: CSVEDYTNNEQFF. DNA for the CDR3: TGCAGCGTTGAGGACTATACCAACAATGAGCAGTTCTTC.

This clonotype came up many times. This chain uses TRBV5-5 with TRBJ2-3; 7 positions agree with TRBD1. With V trimmed by 3 bases and J by 0 bases, 7 bases remained unmatched. The CDR3 is 16 amino acids. Per germline, CDR1 SGHKS and CDR2 YYEKEE (reference sequence). The CDR3 DNA reads TGTGCCAGCAGCTACAGACAGGGATCTAGCACAGATACGCAGTATTTT. Its translation: CASSYRQGSSTDTQYF.

This clonotype came up many times. The CDR3: CASTLSSSSYNEQFF. The CDR3, as DNA: TGTGCCAGCACCCTTAGTTCTAGCTCCTACAATGAGCAGTTCTTC. This chain links TRBV7-3 with TRBJ2-1, with D uncertain. The length of the CDR3 is 15 residues. Trimming took off 7 bases at V and 0 bases at J, with 13 bases between the two ends. From germline, CDR1 is SGHTA and CDR2 FQGTGA.

The chain has TRBV20-1 and TRBJ2-5; D is unclear. The germline V and J ends were trimmed by 6 bases and 4 bases, with 15 bases remaining between them. The CDR3 runs 13 residues. Per the germline V gene, CDR1 is DFQATT and CDR2 is SNEGSKA (reference sequence). CDR3 sequence reads: CSAPIGWVETQYF. The CDR3 DNA reads TGCAGTGCCCCTATAGGATGGGTAGAGACCCAGTACTTC.

This clonotype was recorded many times. The J gene is TRBJ2-3, the V gene TRBV9; a weak D match, TRBD1 (5 bases). This CDR3 is built from 16 residues. Trimming removed 0 bases from V and 2 bases from J, with 13 bases in between. Germline V gene lookup returns CDR1 SGDLS and CDR2 YYNGEE. The CDR3 loop reads CASSVVGAALTDTQYF. The DNA for the CDR3 is TGTGCCAGCAGCGTAGTTGGGGCGGCACTCACAGATACGCAGTATTTT. The full variable domain, with the rest looked up from reference TRBV9 and TRBJ2-3, is DSGVTQTPKHLITATGQRVTLRCSPRSGDLSVYWYQQSLDQGLQFLIQYYNGEERAKGNILERFSAQQFPDLHSELNLSSLELGDSALYFCASSVVGAALTDTQYFGPGTRLTVL.

This clonotype has ten or more counts. This chain joins TRBV18 and TRBJ2-1; D is possibly TRBD1 (5 bases). The germline V gene has CDR1 KGHSH and CDR2 LQKENI. Between the trimmed V and J ends, which lost 3 bases and 5 bases, there was a span of 14 bases. The CDR3 runs to 15 residues. The CDR3 DNA is TGTGCCAGCTCACCTGGGGCAGCCAGAGACAATGAGCAGTTCTTC. Translation gives CASSPGAARDNEQFF.

The V gene is TRBV24-1, the J gene TRBJ2-3, with 15 bases identical to TRBD2. V shed 4 bases and J 4 bases; nucleotides not matched to a gene: 8. This CDR3 is built from 18 residues. CDR1 and CDR2 (germline): KGHDR, SFDVKD. CDR3 bases: TGTGCCACCAGTGACTCCCAGGGGACTAGCGGGAGGTCAGATACGCAGTATTTT. This codes for CATSDSQGTSGRSDTQYF.

This clonotype was observed many times. The V and J genes are TRBV19 and TRBJ1-1; D may be TRBD1 (6 bases). Per germline, CDR1 LNHDA and CDR2 SQIVND (reference sequence). CDR3 length: 14 amino acids. V was cut by 5 bases and J by 4 bases, with 14 bases left in between. The CDR3 loop is CASSWGVRGTEAFF. The DNA of the CDR3 is TGTGCCAGTAGTTGGGGCGTCAGGGGCACTGAAGCTTTCTTT.

This clonotype was picked up a small number of times. The chain has TRBV3-1 and TRBJ2-5; 11 bases align to TRBD2. The CDR3 is made up of 15 amino acids. Trimming at V came to 2 bases and at J to 2 bases, leaving 1 base not matched to a gene. CDR1 is LGHDT, CDR2 YNNKEL, per germline (reference sequence). The CDR3 loop is CASSQRLAGQETQYF. The DNA of the CDR3 is TGTGCCAGCAGCCAAAGACTAGCGGGGCAAGAGACCCAGTACTTC.